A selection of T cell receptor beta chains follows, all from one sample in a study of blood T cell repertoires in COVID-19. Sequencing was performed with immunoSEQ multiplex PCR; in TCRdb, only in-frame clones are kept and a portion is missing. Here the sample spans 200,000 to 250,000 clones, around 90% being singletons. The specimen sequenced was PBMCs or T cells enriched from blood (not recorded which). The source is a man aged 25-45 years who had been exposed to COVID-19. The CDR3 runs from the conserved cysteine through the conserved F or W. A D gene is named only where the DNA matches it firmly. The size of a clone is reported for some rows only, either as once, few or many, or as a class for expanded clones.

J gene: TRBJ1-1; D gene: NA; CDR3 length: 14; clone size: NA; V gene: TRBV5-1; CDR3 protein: CASSSSTANTEAFF; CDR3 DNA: TGCGCCAGCAGCTCGAGTACAGCGAACACTGAAGCTTTCTTT
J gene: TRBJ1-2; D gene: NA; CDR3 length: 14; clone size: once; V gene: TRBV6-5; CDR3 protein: CASSHGGTDYGYTF; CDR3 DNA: TGTGCCAGCAGTCACGGAGGGACGGACTATGGCTACACCTTC
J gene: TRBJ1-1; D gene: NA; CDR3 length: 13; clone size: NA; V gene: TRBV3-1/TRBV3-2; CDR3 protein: CASSPGGNTEAFF; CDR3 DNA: TGTGCCAGCAGCCCCGGGGGGAACACTGAAGCTTTCTTT
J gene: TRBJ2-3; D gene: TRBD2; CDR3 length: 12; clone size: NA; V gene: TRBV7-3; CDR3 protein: CASSSREGPQYF; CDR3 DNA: TGTGCCAGCAGCTCCCGGGAGGGTCCGCAGTATTTT
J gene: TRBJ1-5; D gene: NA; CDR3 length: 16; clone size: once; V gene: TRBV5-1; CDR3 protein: CASSPGHLDANQPQHF; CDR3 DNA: TGCGCCAGCAGCCCCGGTCACTTAGATGCCAATCAGCCCCAGCATTTT
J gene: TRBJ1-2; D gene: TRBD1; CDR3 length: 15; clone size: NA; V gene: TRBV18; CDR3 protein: CASSPGTGLNYGYTF; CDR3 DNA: TGTGCCAGCTCACCCGGGACAGGCCTTAACTATGGCTACACCTTC
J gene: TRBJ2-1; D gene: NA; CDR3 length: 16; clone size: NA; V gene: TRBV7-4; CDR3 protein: CASSPQGGGLHNGQFF; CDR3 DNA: TGTGCCAGCAGCCCTCAAGGGGGGGGGCTCCACAATGGGCAGTTCTTC
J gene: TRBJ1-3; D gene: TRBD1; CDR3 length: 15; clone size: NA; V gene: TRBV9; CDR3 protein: CASSAQGGLGNTIYF; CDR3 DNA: TGTGCCAGCAGCGCACAGGGGGGGCTTGGAAACACCATATATTTT
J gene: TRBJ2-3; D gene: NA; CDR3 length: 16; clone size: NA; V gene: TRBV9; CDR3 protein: CASSVGPSLSTDTQYF; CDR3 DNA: TGTGCCAGCAGCGTAGGTCCGAGCCTTAGCACAGATACGCAGTATTTT
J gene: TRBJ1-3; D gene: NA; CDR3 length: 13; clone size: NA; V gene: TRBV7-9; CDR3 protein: CASSLVRANTIYF; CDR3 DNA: TGTGCCAGCAGCTTAGTCAGGGCAAACACCATATATTTT
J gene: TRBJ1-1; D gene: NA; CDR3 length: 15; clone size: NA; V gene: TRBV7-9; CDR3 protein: CASSSLWSLNTEAFF; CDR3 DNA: TGTGCCAGCAGCTCCCTGTGGAGCTTGAACACTGAAGCTTTCTTT
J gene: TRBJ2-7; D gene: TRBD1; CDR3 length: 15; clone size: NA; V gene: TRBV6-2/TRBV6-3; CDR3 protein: CASSTPGQGDYEQYF; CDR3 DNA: TGTGCCAGCAGTACCCCGGGACAGGGAGACTACGAGCAGTACTTC
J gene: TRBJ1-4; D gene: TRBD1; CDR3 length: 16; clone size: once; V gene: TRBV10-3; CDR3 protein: CAISEKRQGSDEKLFF; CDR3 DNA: TGTGCCATCAGTGAGAAACGACAGGGATCTGATGAAAAACTGTTTTTT
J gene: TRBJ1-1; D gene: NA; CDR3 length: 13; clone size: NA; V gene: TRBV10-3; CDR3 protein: CAISPGVYTEAFF; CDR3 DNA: TGTGCCATCAGTCCGGGGGTCTACACTGAAGCTTTCTTT
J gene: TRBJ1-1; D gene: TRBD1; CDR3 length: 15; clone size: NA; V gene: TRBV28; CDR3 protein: CASSQGQGAFAEAFF; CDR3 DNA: TGTGCCAGCAGTCAGGGACAGGGGGCGTTTGCTGAAGCTTTCTTT
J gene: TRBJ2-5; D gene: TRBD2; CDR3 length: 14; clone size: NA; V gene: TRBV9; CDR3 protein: CASSLAGGVETQYF; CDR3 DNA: TGTGCCAGCTCGCTAGCGGGGGGCGTAGAGACCCAGTACTTC
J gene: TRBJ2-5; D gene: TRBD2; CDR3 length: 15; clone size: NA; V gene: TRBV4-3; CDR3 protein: CASSLSGGPRETQYF; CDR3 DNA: TGCGCCAGCAGCCTTAGCGGGGGGCCGCGGGAGACCCAGTACTTC
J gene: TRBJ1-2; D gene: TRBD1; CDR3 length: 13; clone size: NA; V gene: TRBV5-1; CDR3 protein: CASSLQGPNGYTF; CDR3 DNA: TGCGCCAGCAGCTTACAGGGGCCAAATGGCTACACCTTC
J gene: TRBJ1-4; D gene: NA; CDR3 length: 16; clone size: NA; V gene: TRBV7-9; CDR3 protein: CASSSHRDGTNEKLFF; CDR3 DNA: TGTGCCAGCAGCTCACACAGGGATGGAACTAATGAAAAACTGTTTTTT
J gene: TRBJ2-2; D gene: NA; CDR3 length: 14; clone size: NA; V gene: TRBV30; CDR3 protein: CAWEAVGNTGELFF; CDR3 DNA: TGTGCCTGGGAGGCGGTCGGTAACACCGGGGAGCTGTTTTTT